The 7 T cell receptor beta chains presented below share a single source sample, sequenced in a study of PD-L1 blockade in urothelial cancer (dated by TCRdb to the late 2010s). The library was obtained by the immunoSEQ multiplex PCR assay. Entries here come from immuneACCESS through TCRdb and include only in-frame sequences with V and J called. Some clones fail to appear in such tables; in the studies checked, an unresolved V gene covers under half of the shortfall, and the cause of the remainder is unknown. This sample is represented by approximately 90,000 clones; nearly 90% of them were singletons. Together, the top ten hold 1.5% to 2% of the sample. The time point label of this sample denotes: pretreatment peripheral blood. The sample was PBMCs, taken around atezolizumab (anti-PD-L1) treatment. Receptors were obtained from a man between 60 and 75 years old with urothelial cancer.

The chain is built from TRBV19 and TRBJ2-7; the D is unclear. In germline, CDR1 is LNHDA, CDR2 SQIVND (reference sequence). Trimming stripped 3 bases from V and 7 bases from J, with 25 bases between. This CDR3 has 17 amino acids. In nucleotides, the CDR3 is TGTGCCAGTAGTATGGCCGAATCAAACCTCTTGGGCTATGAGCAGTACTTC. Amino acids: CASSMAESNLLGYEQYF.

This clone came up once. V usage is TRBV5-1 and J usage is TRBJ2-1, with 7 bases identical to TRBD2. CDR1 and CDR2 from the germline V gene are SGHRS and YFSETQ. The CDR3 loop spans 17 amino acids. J was trimmed by 9 bases and V by 1 base; bases with no gene match: 16. CDR3 nucleotides: TGCGCCAGCAGCTTGCGGTCTGGCGGGGGTAGGGCCCTTGAGCAGTTCTTC. Its translation is CASSLRSGGGRALEQFF. Full variable domain (missing parts from reference TRBV5-1 and TRBJ2-1): KAGVTQTPRYLIKTRGQQVTLSCSPISGHRSVSWYQQTPGQGLQFLFEYFSETQRNKGNFPGRFSGRQFSNSRSEMNVSTLELGDSALYLCASSLRSGGGRALEQFFGPGTRLTVL.

The CDR3 spells CASRRQGPYGYTF. DNA for the CDR3: TGTGCCAGTAGAAGACAGGGCCCCTATGGCTACACCTTC. The chain couples TRBV19 to TRBJ1-2; 7 bases fit TRBD1. Trimming removed 6 bases from V and 4 bases from J; junction bases left unmatched: 5. The germline V gene has CDR1 LNHDA and CDR2 SQIVND (reference sequence). The CDR3 extends over 13 amino acids.

The chain is built from TRBV5-1 and TRBJ2-1; 7 nucleotides match TRBD2. Germline V CDR1 and CDR2: SGHRS, YFSETQ. V lost 4 bases to trimming and J lost 2 bases; unmatched junction nucleotides: 6. CDR3 length equals 15 residues. The CDR3 here is CASSPSSGAYNEQFF. CDR3 DNA sequence: TGCGCCAGCAGCCCATCTAGCGGTGCCTACAATGAGCAGTTCTTC. Combining the CDR3 with reference TRBV5-1 and TRBJ2-1 gives the whole variable domain KAGVTQTPRYLIKTRGQQVTLSCSPISGHRSVSWYQQTPGQGLQFLFEYFSETQRNKGNFPGRFSGRQFSNSRSEMNVSTLELGDSALYLCASSPSSGAYNEQFFGPGTRLTVL.

DNA for the CDR3: TGTGCCAGTAGTATTGACAGGGTCGGAAACACCATATATTTT. It encodes CASSIDRVGNTIYF. The chain has TRBV19 and TRBJ1-3, with 7 bases matching TRBD1. Germline V CDR1 and CDR2: LNHDA, SQIVND (reference sequence). The CDR3 extends over 14 amino acids. V shed 3 bases and J 4 bases; nucleotides not matched to a gene: 3.

The chain has TRBV9 and TRBJ1-3; 7 nucleotides match TRBD1. This CDR3 contains 15 residues. CDR1 and CDR2 (germline): SGDLS, YYNGEE. The V gene end was trimmed by 4 bases and the J gene end by 0 bases; junction bases not matched to a gene: 4. The CDR3 DNA reads TGTGCCAGCAGCCCACGGGACAGCTCTGGAAACACCATATATTTT. It specifies CASSPRDSSGNTIYF.

The gene calls are TRBV18 and TRBJ2-1; 8 bases fit TRBD1. The CDR3 spans 14 residues. The germline gives CDR1 KGHSH, CDR2 LQKENI. V dropped 5 bases and J dropped 9; count of bases not matched to a gene: 9. The CDR3 protein is CASSAQGDRSEQFF. The CDR3 nucleotides are TGTGCCAGCTCAGCACAGGGGGACCGGAGTGAGCAGTTCTTC. The variable domain in full, completed from reference TRBV18 and TRBJ2-1, reads NAGVMQNPRHLVRRRGQEARLRCSPMKGHSHVYWYRQLPEEGLKFMVYLQKENIIDESGMPKERFSAEFPKEGPSILRIQQVVRGDSAAYFCASSAQGDRSEQFFGPGTRLTVL.